The rows below give T cell receptor beta chains drawn from one sample of a study of blood T cell repertoires in COVID-19. Assay: immunoSEQ multiplex PCR; the TCRdb copy retains only in-frame clones and omits some. Of about 330,000 clones listed, about 87% were seen once; the top ten hold around 8.9%. The sample consisted of peripheral blood. All receptors come from a young man with COVID-19, enrolled during active disease. Each CDR3 is given with its conserved first and last residue. A D gene is named only where the DNA matches it firmly. The size field is filled for only some rows; it gives once, few, many or a size class.

CASSPSGTSGSYEQYF	TGTGCCAGCAGCCCCTCCGGGACTAGCGGCTCCTACGAGCAGTACTTC	TRBV7-3	TRBD2	16	.	TRBJ2-7
CASSLGPPGLAGQETQYF	TGTGCCAGCAGCTTAGGTCCTCCGGGACTAGCGGGGCAAGAGACCCAGTACTTC	TRBV7-3	TRBD2	18	.	TRBJ2-5
CASSLDRASYEQYF	TGTGCCAGCAGCTTGGACAGGGCCTCCTACGAGCAGTACTTC	TRBV5-4	.	14	.	TRBJ2-7
CASSLVVRSGINTEAFF	TGTGCCAGCAGCTTAGTAGTCCGATCGGGGATAAACACTGAAGCTTTCTTT	TRBV7-9	.	17	.	TRBJ1-1
CASSQQGAQLHNEQFF	TGTGCCAGCAGCCAACAGGGGGCGCAACTACACAATGAGCAGTTCTTC	TRBV7-3	TRBD1	16	once	TRBJ2-1
CASSVGGTGVGQPQHF	TGTGCCAGCAGCGTAGGCGGGACAGGGGTCGGTCAGCCCCAGCATTTT	TRBV9	TRBD1	16	.	TRBJ1-5
CASSYPGGGGYGYTF	TGTGCCAGCAGTTACCCCGGGGGCGGGGGCTATGGCTACACCTTC	TRBV6-6	.	15	.	TRBJ1-2
CASSYRGPSTDTQYF	TGTGCCAGCAGCTACAGGGGCCCAAGCACAGATACGCAGTATTTT	TRBV5-4	TRBD1	15	.	TRBJ2-3
CASSYAGLGDEQFF	TGTGCCAGCAGTTACGCAGGACTAGGTGATGAGCAGTTCTTC	TRBV6-2/TRBV6-3	TRBD2	14	once	TRBJ2-1
CASTKGREKLEQFF	TGTGCCAGCACCAAGGGGCGGGAGAAACTTGAGCAGTTCTTC	TRBV27	TRBD2	14	.	TRBJ2-1
CASSGDRANEKLFF	TGTGCCAGCAGTGGGGACAGGGCTAATGAAAAACTGTTTTTT	TRBV2	TRBD1	14	.	TRBJ1-4
CASSGDSNNEQFF	TGTGCCAGCAGTGGCGACAGCAACAATGAGCAGTTCTTC	TRBV6-2/TRBV6-3	.	13	.	TRBJ2-1
CASTQSPEQGQAEQFF	TGTGCCAGCACTCAATCCCCCGAACAGGGGCAAGCTGAGCAGTTCTTC	TRBV3-1/TRBV3-2	TRBD1	16	.	TRBJ2-1
CASSLESQGARGGYTF	TGTGCCAGCAGTTTGGAGTCACAGGGGGCCCGGGGTGGCTACACCTTC	TRBV28	TRBD1	16	.	TRBJ1-2
CASWTDSNQPQHF	TGTGCCAGCTGGACAGATAGCAATCAGCCCCAGCATTTT	TRBV2	.	13	few	TRBJ1-5
CASSLGGRGTNEAFF	TGTGCCAGCAGCTTGGGGGGCAGGGGTACGAATGAAGCTTTCTTT	TRBV5-8	.	15	.	TRBJ1-1
CASSQFSGRADTQYF	TGCGCCAGCAGCCAATTTAGCGGGAGGGCAGATACGCAGTATTTT	TRBV4-1	TRBD2	15	few	TRBJ2-3
CASSEGQIGQPQHF	TGTGCCAGCAGTGAAGGACAGATCGGTCAGCCCCAGCATTTT	TRBV25-1	.	14	.	TRBJ1-5
CASSNSPLAGYTGELFF	TGTGCCAGTAGCAATTCACCCCTAGCGGGGTACACCGGGGAGCTGTTTTTT	TRBV19	TRBD2	17	.	TRBJ2-2
CASSPKTTGGSYEQYF	TGTGCCAGCTCACCGAAAACCACAGGGGGCTCCTACGAGCAGTACTTC	TRBV18	TRBD1	16	few	TRBJ2-7
CSVGTGTRGATNEKLFF	TGCAGCGTGGGCACAGGGACCCGGGGCGCAACTAATGAAAAACTGTTTTTT	TRBV29-1	.	17	.	TRBJ1-4
CASSLANPGGQYF	TGTGCCAGCAGCTTAGCTAACCCGGGAGGGCAGTACTTC	TRBV7-9	TRBD2	13	.	TRBJ2-7
CSGPQLYGYTF	TGCAGTGGCCCCCAGTTATATGGCTACACCTTC	TRBV20-1	.	11	.	TRBJ1-2
CASSSRPRESTDTQYF	TGTGCCAGCAGCTCCCGCCCGCGGGAGAGCACAGATACGCAGTATTTT	TRBV7-2	TRBD2	16	.	TRBJ2-3
CASSLDPSGPMNTEAFF	TGCGCCAGCAGCTTGGACCCCTCAGGGCCCATGAACACTGAAGCTTTCTTT	TRBV5-1	.	17	.	TRBJ1-1
CASSWTSGSNEQFF	TGTGCCAGCAGCTGGACTAGCGGGTCAAATGAGCAGTTCTTC	TRBV7-3	TRBD2	14	.	TRBJ2-1
CASSLAPDRTEQYF	TGTGCCAGCAGCTTAGCGCCCGACAGGACCGAGCAGTACTTC	TRBV11-2	.	14	.	TRBJ2-7
CASSSGSGTYEQYF	TGTGCCAGCAGTTCAGGTAGCGGGACCTACGAGCAGTACTTC	TRBV6-2/TRBV6-3	TRBD2	14	.	TRBJ2-7
CASSNQLAGGIYEQYF	TGTGCCAGTAGTAACCAACTAGCGGGAGGGATTTACGAGCAGTACTTC	TRBV19	TRBD2	16	.	TRBJ2-7
CASSVDRVNTEAFF	TGTGCCAGCAGCGTGGACAGGGTGAACACTGAAGCTTTCTTT	TRBV6-4	TRBD1	14	.	TRBJ1-1
CASSLGEQGLPYNEQFF	TGCGCCAGCAGCTTGGGCGAACAGGGGTTGCCCTACAATGAGCAGTTCTTC	TRBV5-1	TRBD1	17	.	TRBJ2-1
CASSPRTSGLYEQYF	TGTGCCAGCTCACCACGGACTAGCGGACTCTACGAGCAGTACTTC	TRBV18	TRBD2	15	.	TRBJ2-7
CASSARQTYGYTF	TGTGCCAGCAGCGCCAGGCAGACCTATGGCTACACCTTC	TRBV6-5	.	13	once	TRBJ1-2
CASSFGLADSYEQYF	TGTGCCAGCAGCTTTGGACTAGCGGACTCCTACGAGCAGTACTTC	TRBV5-8	TRBD2	15	.	TRBJ2-7
CASSIRDRGNYGYTF	TGTGCCAGTAGTATCCGGGACAGGGGCAACTATGGCTACACCTTC	TRBV19	TRBD1	15	.	TRBJ1-2
CASSLWGRTSGANEQFF	TGTGCCAGCAGCTTATGGGGGAGGACTAGCGGGGCCAATGAGCAGTTCTTC	TRBV7-3	TRBD2	17	.	TRBJ2-1
CASSAGQGTYEQYF	TGTGCCAGCAGCGCGGGACAGGGTACCTACGAGCAGTACTTC	TRBV7-2	TRBD1	14	once	TRBJ2-7
CAISEGTSGSSYNEQFF	TGTGCCATCAGTGAGGGGACTAGCGGGAGCTCCTACAATGAGCAGTTCTTC	TRBV10-3	TRBD2	17	.	TRBJ2-1
CASSLPSLNTEAFF	TGTGCCAGCAGCTTACCCTCCTTGAACACTGAAGCTTTCTTT	TRBV7-6	.	14	.	TRBJ1-1
CALEGAGGQPQHF	TGTGCCCTAGAGGGGGCCGGCGGACAGCCCCAGCATTTT	TRBV30	TRBD1	13	many	TRBJ1-5
CASSVGTGINQPQHF	TGTGCCAGCAGCGTAGGGACAGGGATCAATCAGCCCCAGCATTTT	TRBV9	TRBD1	15	.	TRBJ1-5
CAIARTQGPEGYTF	TGTGCCATCGCACGGACACAGGGACCGGAAGGCTACACCTTC	TRBV10-3	.	14	.	TRBJ1-2
CASSLITGAWDEQFF	TGTGCCAGCAGCTTGATTACAGGGGCGTGGGATGAGCAGTTCTTC	TRBV5-4	TRBD1	15	.	TRBJ2-1
CASSLIRQGGFGEQYF	TGTGCCAGCAGCTTAATAAGGCAGGGGGGCTTTGGAGAGCAGTACTTC	TRBV13	.	16	.	TRBJ2-7
CASSPGLAVYEQYF	TGCGCCAGCAGCCCGGGACTAGCGGTCTACGAGCAGTACTTC	TRBV5-1	TRBD2	14	.	TRBJ2-7